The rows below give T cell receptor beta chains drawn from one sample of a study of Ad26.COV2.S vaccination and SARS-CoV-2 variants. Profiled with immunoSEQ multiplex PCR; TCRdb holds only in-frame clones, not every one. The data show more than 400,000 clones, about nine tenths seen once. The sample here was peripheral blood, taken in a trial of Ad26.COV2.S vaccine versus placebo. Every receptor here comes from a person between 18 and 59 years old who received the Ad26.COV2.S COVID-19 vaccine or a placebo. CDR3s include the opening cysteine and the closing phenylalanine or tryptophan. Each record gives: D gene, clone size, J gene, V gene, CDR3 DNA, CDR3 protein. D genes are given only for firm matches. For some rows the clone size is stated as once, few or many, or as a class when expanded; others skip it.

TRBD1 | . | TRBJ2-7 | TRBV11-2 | TGTGCCAGCAGCTTAGGAGGGACAGCCTACGAGCAGTACTTC | CASSLGGTAYEQYF
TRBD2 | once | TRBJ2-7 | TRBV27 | TGTGCCAGCAGTTCCCCTCGGGCTAGCGGGAGTGCATCCTACGAGCAGTACTTC | CASSSPRASGSASYEQYF
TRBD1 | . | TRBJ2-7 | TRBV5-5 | TGTGCCAGCAGCTTCCGGGACAGGGGTTCAAGCTACGAGCAGTACTTC | CASSFRDRGSSYEQYF
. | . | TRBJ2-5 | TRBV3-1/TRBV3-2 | TGTGCCAGCAGCGACGGCAGGGAGACCCAGTACTTC | CASSDGRETQYF
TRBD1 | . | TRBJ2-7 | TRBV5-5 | TGTGCCAGCAGCTTGGTGGACAGGGGGCAGTACTTC | CASSLVDRGQYF
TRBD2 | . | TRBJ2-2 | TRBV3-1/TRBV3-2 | TGTGCCAGCAGCCCTGCCCGGGGGGTCGCCACCGGGGAGCTGTTTTTT | CASSPARGVATGELFF
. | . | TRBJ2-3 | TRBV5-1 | TGCGCCAGCAGCGATAGCGGAAGCACAGATACGCAGTATTTT | CASSDSGSTDTQYF
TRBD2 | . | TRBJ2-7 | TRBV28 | TGTGCCAGCAGTCCTAGGACTAGCGGCCCTGACGAGCAGTACTTC | CASSPRTSGPDEQYF
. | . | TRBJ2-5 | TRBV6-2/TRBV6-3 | TGTGCCAGCAGCTTCCGGCCAGAGGCCCCCCATCCCTTCCAAGAGACCCAGTACTTC | CASSFRPEAPHPFQETQYF
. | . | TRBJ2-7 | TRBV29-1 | TGCAGCGTTGAAGGCTCAGCGGAGAGCTCCTACGAGCAGTACTTC | CSVEGSAESSYEQYF
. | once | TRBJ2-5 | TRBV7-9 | TGTGCCAGCAGCTTAGCGCTGGGGGTAGAGGAGACCCAGTACTTC | CASSLALGVEETQYF
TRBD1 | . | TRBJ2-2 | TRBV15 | TGTGCCACCAGCAGGGGGGACAGGGGGAGCACCGGGGAGCTGTTTTTT | CATSRGDRGSTGELFF
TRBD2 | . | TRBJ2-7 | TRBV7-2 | TGTGCCAGCAGCTTAGGAGGCGGGAGCAGCACCTACGAGCAGTACTTC | CASSLGGGSSTYEQYF
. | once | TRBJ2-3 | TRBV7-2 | TGTGCCAGCAGCTTAGTCCACAGCACAGATACGCAGTATTTT | CASSLVHSTDTQYF
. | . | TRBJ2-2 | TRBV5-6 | TGTGCCAGCAGCTTGATTACTAGTAGAGGGGAGCTGTTTTTT | CASSLITSRGELFF